Listed below are T cell receptor beta chains from one sample, sequenced in a study of T cells in Graves' hyperthyroidism and ophthalmopathy. A single record per CDR3 protein comes from TCRdb applying MiXCR to the multiplex PCR reads. The profile shows just over 550,000 distinct CDR3 sequences, about 43% of them singletons. Sequencing input: peripheral blood or thyroid tissue (not recorded which). The receptors originated from a woman in her late teens or twenties with Graves' hyperthyroidism. Both conserved end residues are part of each CDR3. D genes are given only for firm matches. Clone size is given for some rows only: seen once, a few or many times, or a class if the clone is expanded.

size: .; D: .; J: TRBJ1-2; V: TRBV2; DNA: TGTGCCAGCGTTGTTTGGGGGGATGGCTACACCTTC; CDR3: CASVVWGDGYTF
size: .; D: TRBD1; J: TRBJ1-4; V: TRBV11-3; DNA: TGTGCCAGCAGCCTACTAACAGGGGACGTGGAAAAACTGTTTTTT; CDR3: CASSLLTGDVEKLFF
size: .; D: .; J: TRBJ1-4; V: TRBV24-1; DNA: TGTGCCACCAGTGATTTGACTAATGAAAAACTGTTTTTT; CDR3: CATSDLTNEKLFF
size: few; D: .; J: TRBJ2-3; V: TRBV2; DNA: TGTGCCAGCAGTGTGGGCCTATTGGATACGCAGTATTTT; CDR3: CASSVGLLDTQYF
size: few; D: .; J: TRBJ1-5; V: TRBV19; DNA: TGTGCCAGCAACGACAGACTCAATCAGCCCCAGCATTTT; CDR3: CASNDRLNQPQHF
size: .; D: .; J: TRBJ1-6; V: TRBV15; DNA: TGTGCCACCAGCAGAGATCACGGGTTAAATCATAATTCACCCCTCCACTTT; CDR3: CATSRDHGLNHNSPLHF
size: .; D: .; J: TRBJ2-2; V: TRBV9; DNA: TGTGCCAGCAGCGTAGTTGGGAGAAGCACCGGGGAGCTGTTTTTT; CDR3: CASSVVGRSTGELFF
size: few; D: .; J: TRBJ1-2; V: TRBV6-1; DNA: TGTGCCAGCAGCTCGGACGGAAAACCCCTCGACTATGGCTACACCTTC; CDR3: CASSSDGKPLDYGYTF
size: many; D: .; J: TRBJ1-5; V: TRBV7-8; DNA: TGTGCCAGCAGCCCAGGACCGACCAGGGACCAGCATTTT; CDR3: CASSPGPTRDQHF
size: .; D: TRBD1; J: TRBJ1-1; V: TRBV7-2; DNA: TGTGCCAGCAGCATCCTAGGACAGGGGGGGAACACTGAAGCTTTCTTT; CDR3: CASSILGQGGNTEAFF
size: few; D: .; J: TRBJ1-6; V: TRBV20-1; DNA: TGCAGTGCTAGAGATCAAGGAAATTCACCCCTCCACTTT; CDR3: CSARDQGNSPLHF
size: .; D: .; J: TRBJ2-6; V: TRBV7-1; DNA: TGTGCCAGCAGCTCCCTGGGAGTCACAATCATTTCTGGGGCCAACGTCCTGACTTTC; CDR3: CASSSLGVTIISGANVLTF
size: .; D: .; J: TRBJ2-2; V: TRBV7-3; DNA: TGTGCCAGCAGCTCAGTACTGGGGGAGCTGTTTTTT; CDR3: CASSSVLGELFF
size: .; D: .; J: TRBJ2-3; V: TRBV20-1; DNA: TGCAGTGCCCTAGCCGTTCAGGGTTTCACAGATACGCAGTATTTT; CDR3: CSALAVQGFTDTQYF
size: .; D: .; J: TRBJ2-7; V: TRBV14; DNA: TGTGCCAGCAGCGTTGACGGGAGAGGTCCCGAGCAGTACTTC; CDR3: CASSVDGRGPEQYF
size: .; D: .; J: TRBJ2-7; V: TRBV24-1; DNA: TGTGCCACCAGTGGTGGTACCAGGGGTGAGCAGTACTTC; CDR3: CATSGGTRGEQYF
size: .; D: .; J: TRBJ1-2; V: TRBV7-9; DNA: TGTGCCAGCAGCTTAACACAGCACCAGAGATATGGCTACACCTTC; CDR3: CASSLTQHQRYGYTF
size: .; D: .; J: TRBJ2-5; V: TRBV7-7; DNA: TGTGCTAGCAGCTTCACAGCGGAAGAGACCCAGTACTTC; CDR3: CASSFTAEETQYF
size: few; D: TRBD2; J: TRBJ2-2; V: TRBV7-3; DNA: TGTGCCAGCAGCAAACGTAGCGGGAGTAAGGACACCGGGGAGCTGTTTTTT; CDR3: CASSKRSGSKDTGELFF
size: many; D: .; J: TRBJ1-2; V: TRBV2; DNA: TGTGCCAGCAGCACCCACGGGGTGGGGGCGTCTAACTATGGCTACACCTTC; CDR3: CASSTHGVGASNYGYTF
size: many; D: TRBD2; J: TRBJ2-5; V: TRBV2; DNA: TGTGCCAGCACGACTAGCGGTCCCCAAGAGACCCAGTACTTC; CDR3: CASTTSGPQETQYF
size: few; D: TRBD2; J: TRBJ2-7; V: TRBV25-1; DNA: TGTGCCAGCAGTGAAGGGGCTAGCGGGATCGGGTACGAGCAGTACTTC; CDR3: CASSEGASGIGYEQYF
size: few; D: .; J: TRBJ1-4; V: TRBV20-1; DNA: TGCAGTGCTAGAGATCCAGCCGAAAAACTGTTTTTT; CDR3: CSARDPAEKLFF
size: many; D: .; J: TRBJ1-1; V: TRBV2; DNA: TGTGCCAGCATGATGGGGGGACCAGCTTTCTTT; CDR3: CASMMGGPAFF
size: few; D: .; J: TRBJ2-2; V: TRBV7-2; DNA: TGTGCCAGCAGCTTGAAACTAGCTTCGAACACCGGGGAGCTGTTTTTT; CDR3: CASSLKLASNTGELFF
size: .; D: TRBD2; J: TRBJ2-7; V: TRBV20-1; DNA: TGCAGTGCTAGAGGAGTAGCGGGGTCCTACGAGCAGTACTTC; CDR3: CSARGVAGSYEQYF
size: many; D: .; J: TRBJ2-7; V: TRBV7-3; DNA: TGTGCCAGCAGCTTATATAGCGGAAGCTCCTACGAGCAGTACTTC; CDR3: CASSLYSGSSYEQYF
size: few; D: .; J: TRBJ2-7; V: TRBV4-1; DNA: TGCGCCAGCAGCCCGTCCCAAGCGGCGAGCTCCTACGAGCAGTACTTC; CDR3: CASSPSQAASSYEQYF
size: few; D: TRBD1; J: TRBJ2-5; V: TRBV5-1; DNA: TGCGCCAGCAGCCAGAATACCGGGACAGGATTCGATCGAGAGACCCAGTACTTC; CDR3: CASSQNTGTGFDRETQYF
size: many; D: .; J: TRBJ1-5; V: TRBV2; DNA: TGTGCCAGCAGTGAACCCTCAGGGAGTCAGCCCCAGCATTTT; CDR3: CASSEPSGSQPQHF
size: .; D: .; J: TRBJ1-2; V: TRBV7-9; DNA: TGTGCCAGCAGCCAAAGATTGGAGAATCGCTATGGCTACACCTTC; CDR3: CASSQRLENRYGYTF
size: many; D: .; J: TRBJ1-2; V: TRBV29-1; DNA: TGCAGCGTTGAAGATGGCAGGGTGGCCTATGGCTACACCTTC; CDR3: CSVEDGRVAYGYTF
size: .; D: TRBD2; J: TRBJ2-7; V: TRBV12-3/TRBV12-4; DNA: TGTGCCAGCAGTGAGCGGACTAGCGGGAGCGAGCAGTACTTC; CDR3: CASSERTSGSEQYF
size: .; D: .; J: TRBJ1-2; V: TRBV14; DNA: TGTGCCAGCAGCCAAGTCGGGCTCGGCTACACCTTC; CDR3: CASSQVGLGYTF